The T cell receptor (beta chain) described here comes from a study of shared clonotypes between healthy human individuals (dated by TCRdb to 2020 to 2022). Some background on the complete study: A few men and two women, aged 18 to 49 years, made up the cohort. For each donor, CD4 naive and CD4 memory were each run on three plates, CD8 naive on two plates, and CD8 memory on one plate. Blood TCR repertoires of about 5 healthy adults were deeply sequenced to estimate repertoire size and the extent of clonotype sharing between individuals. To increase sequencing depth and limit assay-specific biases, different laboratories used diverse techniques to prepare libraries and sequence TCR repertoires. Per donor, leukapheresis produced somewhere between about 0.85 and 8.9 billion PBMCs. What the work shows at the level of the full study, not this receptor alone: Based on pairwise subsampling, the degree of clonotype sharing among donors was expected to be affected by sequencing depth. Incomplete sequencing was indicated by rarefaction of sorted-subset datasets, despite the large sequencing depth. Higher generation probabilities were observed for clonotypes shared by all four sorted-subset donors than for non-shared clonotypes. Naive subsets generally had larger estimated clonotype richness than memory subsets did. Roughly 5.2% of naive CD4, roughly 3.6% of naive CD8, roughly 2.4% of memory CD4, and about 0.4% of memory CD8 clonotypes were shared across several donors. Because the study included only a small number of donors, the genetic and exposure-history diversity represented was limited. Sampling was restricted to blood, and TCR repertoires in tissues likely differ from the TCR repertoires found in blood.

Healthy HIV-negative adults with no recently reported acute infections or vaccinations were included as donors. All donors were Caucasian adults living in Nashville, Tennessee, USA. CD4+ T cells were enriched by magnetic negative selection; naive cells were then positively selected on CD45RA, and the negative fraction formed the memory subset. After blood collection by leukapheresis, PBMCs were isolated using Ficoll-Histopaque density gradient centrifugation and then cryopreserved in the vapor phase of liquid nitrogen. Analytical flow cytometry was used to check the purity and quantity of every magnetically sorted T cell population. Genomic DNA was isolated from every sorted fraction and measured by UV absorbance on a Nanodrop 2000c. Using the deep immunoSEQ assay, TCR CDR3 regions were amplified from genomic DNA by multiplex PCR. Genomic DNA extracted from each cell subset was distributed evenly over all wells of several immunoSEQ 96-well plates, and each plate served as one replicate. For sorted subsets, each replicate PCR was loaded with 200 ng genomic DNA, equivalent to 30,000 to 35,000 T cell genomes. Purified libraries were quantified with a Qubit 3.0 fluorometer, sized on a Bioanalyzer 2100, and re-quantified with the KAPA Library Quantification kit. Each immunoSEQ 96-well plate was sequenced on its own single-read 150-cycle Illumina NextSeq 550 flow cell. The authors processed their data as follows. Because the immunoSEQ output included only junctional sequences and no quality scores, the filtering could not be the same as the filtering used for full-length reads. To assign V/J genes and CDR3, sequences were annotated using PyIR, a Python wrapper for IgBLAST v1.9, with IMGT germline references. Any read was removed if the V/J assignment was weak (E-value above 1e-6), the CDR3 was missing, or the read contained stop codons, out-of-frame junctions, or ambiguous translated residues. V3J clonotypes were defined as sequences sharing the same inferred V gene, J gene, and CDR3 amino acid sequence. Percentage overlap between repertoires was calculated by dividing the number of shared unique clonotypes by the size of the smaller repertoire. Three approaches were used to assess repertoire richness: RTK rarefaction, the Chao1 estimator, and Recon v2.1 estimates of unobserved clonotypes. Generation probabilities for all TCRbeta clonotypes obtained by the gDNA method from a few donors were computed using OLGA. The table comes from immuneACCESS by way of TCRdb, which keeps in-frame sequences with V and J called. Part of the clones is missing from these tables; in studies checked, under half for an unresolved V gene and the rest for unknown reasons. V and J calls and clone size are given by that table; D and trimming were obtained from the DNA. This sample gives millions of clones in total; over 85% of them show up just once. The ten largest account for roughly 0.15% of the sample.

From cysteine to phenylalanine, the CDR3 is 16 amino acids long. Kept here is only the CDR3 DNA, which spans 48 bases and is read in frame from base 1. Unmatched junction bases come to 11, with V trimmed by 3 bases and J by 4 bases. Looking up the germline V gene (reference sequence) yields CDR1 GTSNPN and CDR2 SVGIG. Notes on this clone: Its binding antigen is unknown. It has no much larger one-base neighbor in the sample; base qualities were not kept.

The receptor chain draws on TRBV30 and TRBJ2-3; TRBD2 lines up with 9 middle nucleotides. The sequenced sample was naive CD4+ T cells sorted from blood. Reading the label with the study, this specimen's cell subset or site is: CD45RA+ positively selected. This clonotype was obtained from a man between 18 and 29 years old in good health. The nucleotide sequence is TGTGCCTGGAGGGCCATTAGCGGGAGACTCCCAGATACGCAGTATTTT. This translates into CAWRAISGRLPDTQYF.